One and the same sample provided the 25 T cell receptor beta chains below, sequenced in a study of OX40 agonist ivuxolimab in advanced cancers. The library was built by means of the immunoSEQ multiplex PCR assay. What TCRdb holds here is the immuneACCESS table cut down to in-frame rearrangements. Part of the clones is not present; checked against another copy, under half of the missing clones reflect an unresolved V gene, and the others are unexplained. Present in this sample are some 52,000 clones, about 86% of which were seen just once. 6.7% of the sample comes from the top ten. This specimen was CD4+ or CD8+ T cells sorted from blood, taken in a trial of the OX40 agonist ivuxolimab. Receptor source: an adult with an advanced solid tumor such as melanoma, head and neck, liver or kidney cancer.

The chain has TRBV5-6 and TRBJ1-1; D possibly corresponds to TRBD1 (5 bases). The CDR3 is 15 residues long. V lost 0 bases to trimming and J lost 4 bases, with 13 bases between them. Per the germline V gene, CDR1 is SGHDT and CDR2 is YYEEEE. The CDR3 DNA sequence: TGTGCCAGCAGCTTGGATTCGGGGGAGAGCACTGAAGCTTTCTTT. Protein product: CASSLDSGESTEAFF.

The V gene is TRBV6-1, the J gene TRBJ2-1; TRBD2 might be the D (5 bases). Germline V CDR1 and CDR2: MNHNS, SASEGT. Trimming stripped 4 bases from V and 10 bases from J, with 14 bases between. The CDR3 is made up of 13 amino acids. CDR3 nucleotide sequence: TGTGCCAGCAGTGGTTCCCCTACGGGAGAGCAGTTCTTC. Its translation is CASSGSPTGEQFF.

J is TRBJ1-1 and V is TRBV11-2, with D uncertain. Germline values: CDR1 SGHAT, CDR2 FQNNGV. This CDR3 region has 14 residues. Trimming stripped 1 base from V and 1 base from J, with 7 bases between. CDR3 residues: CASSLVGWNTEAFF. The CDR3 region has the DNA TGTGCCAGCAGCTTAGTAGGGTGGAACACTGAAGCTTTCTTT.

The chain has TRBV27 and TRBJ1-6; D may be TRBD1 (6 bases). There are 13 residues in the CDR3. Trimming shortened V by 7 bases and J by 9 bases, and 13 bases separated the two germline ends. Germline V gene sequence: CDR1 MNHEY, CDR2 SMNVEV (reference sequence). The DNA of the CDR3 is TGTGCCAGCAAGGAACAGGGAACTTCACCCCTCCACTTT. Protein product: CASKEQGTSPLHF.

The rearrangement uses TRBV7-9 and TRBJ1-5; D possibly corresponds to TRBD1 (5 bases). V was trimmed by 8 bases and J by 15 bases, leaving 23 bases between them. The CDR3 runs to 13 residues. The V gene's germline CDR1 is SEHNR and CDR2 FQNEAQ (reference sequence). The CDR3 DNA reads TGTGCCAGCCAGGTTGGGGAGGGAGGGGTACGGCATTTT. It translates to CASQVGEGGVRHF.

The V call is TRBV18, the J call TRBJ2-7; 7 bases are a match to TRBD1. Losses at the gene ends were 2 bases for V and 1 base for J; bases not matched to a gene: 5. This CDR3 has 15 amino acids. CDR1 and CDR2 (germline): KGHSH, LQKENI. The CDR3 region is CASSPGQVISYEQYF. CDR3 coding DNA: TGTGCCAGCTCACCAGGACAGGTTATATCCTACGAGCAGTACTTC.

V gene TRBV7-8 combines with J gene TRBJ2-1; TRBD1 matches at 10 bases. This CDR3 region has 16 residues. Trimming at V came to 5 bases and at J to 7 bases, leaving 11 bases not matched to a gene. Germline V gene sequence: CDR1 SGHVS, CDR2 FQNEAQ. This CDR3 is CASSDPRDRGTNEQFF. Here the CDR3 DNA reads TGTGCCAGCAGCGATCCTCGGGACAGGGGAACGAATGAGCAGTTCTTC.

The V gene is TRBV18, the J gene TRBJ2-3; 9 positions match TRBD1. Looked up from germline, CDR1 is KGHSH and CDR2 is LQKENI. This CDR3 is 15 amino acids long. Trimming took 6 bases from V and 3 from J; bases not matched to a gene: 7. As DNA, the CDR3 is TGTGCCAGCTCCCGGGACAGGGTTGGTACAGATACGCAGTATTTT. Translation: CASSRDRVGTDTQYF.

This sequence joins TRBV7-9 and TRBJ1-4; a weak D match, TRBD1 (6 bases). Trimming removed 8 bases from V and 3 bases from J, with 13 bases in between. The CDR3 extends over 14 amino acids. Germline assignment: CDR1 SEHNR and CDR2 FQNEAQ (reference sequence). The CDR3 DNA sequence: TGTGCCAGCGACATGGCAGGGGCTAATGAAAAACTGTTTTTT. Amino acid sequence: CASDMAGANEKLFF.

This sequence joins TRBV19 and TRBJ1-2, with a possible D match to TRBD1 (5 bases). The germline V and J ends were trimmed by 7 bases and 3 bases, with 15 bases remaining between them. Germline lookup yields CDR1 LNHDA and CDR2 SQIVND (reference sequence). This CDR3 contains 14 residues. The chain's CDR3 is CASTWGREDYGYTF. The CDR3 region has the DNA TGTGCCAGTACGTGGGGCAGAGAAGACTATGGCTACACCTTC.

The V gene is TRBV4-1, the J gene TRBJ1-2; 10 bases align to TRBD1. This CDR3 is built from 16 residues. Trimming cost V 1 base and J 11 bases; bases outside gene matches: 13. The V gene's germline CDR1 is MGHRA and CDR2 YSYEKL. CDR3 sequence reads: CASSQGQGAGGIGYTF. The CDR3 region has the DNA TGCGCCAGCAGCCAAGGACAGGGGGCGGGTGGGATCGGTTACACCTTC.

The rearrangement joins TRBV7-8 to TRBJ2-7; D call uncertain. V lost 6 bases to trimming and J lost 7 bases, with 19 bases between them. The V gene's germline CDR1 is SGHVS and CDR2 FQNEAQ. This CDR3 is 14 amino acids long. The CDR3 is CASSPPPATGEQYF. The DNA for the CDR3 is TGTGCCAGCAGTCCCCCCCCTGCTACTGGAGAGCAGTACTTC.

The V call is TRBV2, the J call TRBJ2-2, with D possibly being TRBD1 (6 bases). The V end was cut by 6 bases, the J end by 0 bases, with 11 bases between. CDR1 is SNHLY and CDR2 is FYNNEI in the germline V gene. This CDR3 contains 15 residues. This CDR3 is CASRGTPPNTGELFF. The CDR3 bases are TGTGCCAGCAGAGGGACACCTCCGAACACCGGGGAGCTGTTTTTT.

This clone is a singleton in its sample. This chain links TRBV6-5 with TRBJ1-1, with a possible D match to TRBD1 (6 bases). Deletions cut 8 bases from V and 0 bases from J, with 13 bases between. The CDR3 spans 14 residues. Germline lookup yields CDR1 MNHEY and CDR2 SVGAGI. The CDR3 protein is CASWRGALNTEAFF. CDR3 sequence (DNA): TGTGCCAGCTGGCGGGGGGCCCTGAACACTGAAGCTTTCTTT.

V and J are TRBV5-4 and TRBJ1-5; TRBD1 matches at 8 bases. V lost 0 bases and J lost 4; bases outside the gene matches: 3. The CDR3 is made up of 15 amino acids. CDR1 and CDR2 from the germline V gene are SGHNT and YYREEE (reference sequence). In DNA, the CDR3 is TGTGCCAGCAGCTTGGATGGGACAGGAAATCAGCCCCAGCATTTT. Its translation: CASSLDGTGNQPQHF.

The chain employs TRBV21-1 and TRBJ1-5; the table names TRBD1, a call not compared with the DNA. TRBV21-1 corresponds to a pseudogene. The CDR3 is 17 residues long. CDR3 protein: CASSKAGQGVFNQPQHF. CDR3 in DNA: TGTGCCAGCAGCAAAGCAGGACAGGGGGTTTTCAATCAGCCCCAGCATTTT.

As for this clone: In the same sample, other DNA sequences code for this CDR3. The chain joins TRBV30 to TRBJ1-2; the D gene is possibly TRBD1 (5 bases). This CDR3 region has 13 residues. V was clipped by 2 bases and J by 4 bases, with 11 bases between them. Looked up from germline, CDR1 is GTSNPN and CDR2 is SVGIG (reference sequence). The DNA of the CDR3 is TGTGCCTGGAGTACAGGAGGGTTCTATGGCTACACCTTC. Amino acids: CAWSTGGFYGYTF.

CDR3 loop: CASSNLGVSYEQYF. The CDR3 nucleotides read TGTGCCAGCAGTAACCTAGGGGTCTCCTACGAGCAGTACTTC. The gene calls are TRBV28 and TRBJ2-7; D might be TRBD1 (5 bases). CDR1 and CDR2 from the germline V gene are MDHEN and SYDVKM. V lost 5 bases and J 0 bases, leaving 11 bases between the germline ends. The CDR3 loop spans 14 amino acids.

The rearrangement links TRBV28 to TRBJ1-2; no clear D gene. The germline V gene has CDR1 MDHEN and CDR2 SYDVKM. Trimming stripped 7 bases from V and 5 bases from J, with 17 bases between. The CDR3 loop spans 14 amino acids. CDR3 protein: CASTIGSPNYGYTF. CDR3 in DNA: TGTGCCAGCACTATCGGCAGCCCCAATTATGGCTACACCTTC.

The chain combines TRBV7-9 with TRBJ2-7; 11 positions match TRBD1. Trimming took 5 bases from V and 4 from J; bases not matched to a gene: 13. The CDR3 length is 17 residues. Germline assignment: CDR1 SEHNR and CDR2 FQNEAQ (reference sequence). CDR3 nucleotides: TGTGCCAGCAGCCTAGGAATCAGAGGACAGGGGGCATACGAGCAGTACTTC. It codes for CASSLGIRGQGAYEQYF.

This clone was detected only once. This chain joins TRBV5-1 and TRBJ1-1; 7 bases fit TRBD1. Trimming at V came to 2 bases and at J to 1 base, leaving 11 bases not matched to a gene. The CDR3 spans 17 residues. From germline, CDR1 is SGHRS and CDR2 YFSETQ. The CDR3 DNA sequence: TGCGCCAGCAGCTTTGCGACAGGGAGAATGGCGAACACTGAAGCTTTCTTT. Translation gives CASSFATGRMANTEAFF.

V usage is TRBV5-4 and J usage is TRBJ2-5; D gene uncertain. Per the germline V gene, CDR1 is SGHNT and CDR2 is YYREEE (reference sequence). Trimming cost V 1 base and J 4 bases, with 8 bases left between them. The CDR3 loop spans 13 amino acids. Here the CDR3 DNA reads TGTGCCAGCAGCTTGTCTGGATTAGAGACCCAGTACTTC. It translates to CASSLSGLETQYF.

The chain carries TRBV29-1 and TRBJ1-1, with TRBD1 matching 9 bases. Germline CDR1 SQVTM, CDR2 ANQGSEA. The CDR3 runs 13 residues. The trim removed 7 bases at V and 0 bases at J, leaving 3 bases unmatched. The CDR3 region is CSGRDRVNTEAFF. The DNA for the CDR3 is TGCAGCGGCCGGGACAGGGTGAACACTGAAGCTTTCTTT.

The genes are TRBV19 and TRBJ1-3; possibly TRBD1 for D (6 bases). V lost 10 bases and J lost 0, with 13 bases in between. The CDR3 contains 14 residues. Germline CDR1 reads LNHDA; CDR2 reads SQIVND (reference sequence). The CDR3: CATKGGSSGNTIYF. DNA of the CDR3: TGTGCCACCAAGGGGGGCAGCTCTGGAAACACCATATATTTT. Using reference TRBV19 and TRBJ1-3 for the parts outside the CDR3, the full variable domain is DGGITQSPKYLFRKEGQNVTLSCEQNLNHDAMYWYRQDPGQGLRLIYYSQIVNDFQKGDIAEGYSVSREKKESFPLTVTSAQKNPTAFYLCATKGGSSGNTIYFGEGSWLTVV.

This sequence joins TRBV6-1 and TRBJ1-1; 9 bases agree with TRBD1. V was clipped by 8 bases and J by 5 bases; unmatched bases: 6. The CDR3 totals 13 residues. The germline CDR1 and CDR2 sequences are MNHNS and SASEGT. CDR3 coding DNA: TGTGCCAGCCACAGGGGGCTGGGTACTGAAGCTTTCTTT. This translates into CASHRGLGTEAFF.